This TCR beta chain was observed in a study of cytomegalovirus exposure and HLA in healthy donors. Study-level information: Earlier, 150 million to 200 million T cells were analyzed, and over 95 million unique TCR beta sequences were found among them. The study's findings and limits: Productive rates of about 90% or about 30% were seen for most TCR beta V segments in an earlier analysis.

The germline V gene encodes CDR1 SGHTA and CDR2 FQGNSA. This CDR3 spans 14 amino acids. Nominal health characterized the donors when sampled, though unrecorded immune exposures were likely. A remark on this clone: Antigen unknown. The junction departs from the called germline gene at one end, perhaps through a read error.

The study ran its PCR with 60 Vbeta and 13 Jbeta primers. This table comes from immunoSEQ multiplex PCR, and its TCRdb copy is limited to in-frame clones, with some not included. The top ten clones hold around 3.1% of a sample with roughly 160,000 clones, around 80% of them seen once. The chain combines TRBV7-2 with TRBJ1-2, with 9 bases aligning to TRBD1. This receptor was taken from a woman aged 50 to 60 in good health and CMV-seropositive. The material sequenced was PBMCs. CDR3 nucleotide sequence: TGTGCCAGCAGCTTGACCCAAAGACAGGGGGGATTCGCCTTC. It encodes CASSLTQRQGGFAF.